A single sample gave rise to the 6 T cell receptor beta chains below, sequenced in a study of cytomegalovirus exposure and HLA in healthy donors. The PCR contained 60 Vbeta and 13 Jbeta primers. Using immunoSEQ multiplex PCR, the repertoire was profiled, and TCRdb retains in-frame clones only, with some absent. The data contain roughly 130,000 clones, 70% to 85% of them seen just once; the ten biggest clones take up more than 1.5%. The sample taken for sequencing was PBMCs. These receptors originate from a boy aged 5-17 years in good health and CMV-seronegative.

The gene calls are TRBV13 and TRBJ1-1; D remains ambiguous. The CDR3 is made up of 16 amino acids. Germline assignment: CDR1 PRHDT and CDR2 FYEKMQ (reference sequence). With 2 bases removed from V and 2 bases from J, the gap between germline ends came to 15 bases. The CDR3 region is CASSLLESSGNTEAFF. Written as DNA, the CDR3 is TGTGCCAGCAGCTTATTGGAATCAAGCGGAAACACTGAAGCTTTCTTT.

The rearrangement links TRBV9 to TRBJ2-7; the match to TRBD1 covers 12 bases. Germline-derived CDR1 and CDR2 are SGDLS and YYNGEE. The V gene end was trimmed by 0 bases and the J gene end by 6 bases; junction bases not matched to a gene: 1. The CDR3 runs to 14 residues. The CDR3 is CASSVGGQGAEQYF. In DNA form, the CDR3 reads TGTGCCAGCAGCGTAGGGGGACAGGGGGCCGAGCAGTACTTC.

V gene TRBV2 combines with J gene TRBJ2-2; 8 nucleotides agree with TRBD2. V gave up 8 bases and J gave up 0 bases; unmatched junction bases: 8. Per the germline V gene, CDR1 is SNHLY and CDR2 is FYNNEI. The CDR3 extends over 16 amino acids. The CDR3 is CASRWDSGANTGELFF. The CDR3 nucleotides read TGTGCCAGCCGGTGGGATAGCGGGGCGAACACCGGGGAGCTGTTTTTT. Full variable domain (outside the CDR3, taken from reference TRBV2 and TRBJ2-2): EPEVTQTPSHQVTQMGQEVILRCVPISNHLYFYWYRQILGQKVEFLVSFYNNEISEKSEIFDDQFSVERPDGSNFTLKIRSTKLEDSAMYFCASRWDSGANTGELFFGEGSRLTVL.

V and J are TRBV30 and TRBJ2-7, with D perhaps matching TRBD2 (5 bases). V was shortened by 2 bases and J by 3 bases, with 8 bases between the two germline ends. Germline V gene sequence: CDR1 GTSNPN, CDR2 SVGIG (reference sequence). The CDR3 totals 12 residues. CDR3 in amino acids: CAWSNGDYEQYF. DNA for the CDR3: TGTGCCTGGAGTAACGGGGACTACGAGCAGTACTTC.

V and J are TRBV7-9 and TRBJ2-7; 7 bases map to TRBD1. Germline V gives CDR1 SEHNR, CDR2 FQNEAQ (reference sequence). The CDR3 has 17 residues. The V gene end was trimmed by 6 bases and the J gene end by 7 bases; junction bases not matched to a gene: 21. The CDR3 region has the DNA TGTGCCAGCAGAAAGGGGTTTAGATCCGGGACAGTGGGAGAGCAGTACTTC. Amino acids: CASRKGFRSGTVGEQYF.

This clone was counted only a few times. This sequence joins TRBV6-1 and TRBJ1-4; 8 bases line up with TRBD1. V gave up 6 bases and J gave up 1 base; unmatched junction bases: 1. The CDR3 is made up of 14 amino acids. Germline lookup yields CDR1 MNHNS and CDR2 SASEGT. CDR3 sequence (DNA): TGTGCCAGCAGGGACAGGGAAACTAATGAAAAACTGTTTTTT. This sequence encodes CASRDRETNEKLFF.